The sequence of this T cell receptor beta chain was determined in a study of cytomegalovirus exposure and HLA in healthy donors. Whole-study findings and limits: What a later analysis showed was that several of the most significant clusters appeared linked to common viral pathogens.

This CDR3 is 15 amino acids long. CDR1 LNHDA and CDR2 SQIVND come from the germline V gene (reference sequence). The J segment lost 4 bases and the V segment lost 8 bases, leaving 10 bases of the junction unmatched. In the case of this clone: Its antigen is currently unknown.

Use of 60 Vbeta and 13 Jbeta primers characterized the PCR. Original processing notes: In a later analysis, the count reached about 82 million unique TCR beta chains, with 9 million to 11 million shared. This table comes from immunoSEQ multiplex PCR, and its TCRdb copy is limited to in-frame clones, with some not included. V and J calls and clone size are those listed in that table; D and trimming were worked out from the DNA. This repertoire shows 100,000 to 150,000 clones, approximately 72% found once; its top ten account for 2.5% to 3%. Sequenced material: PBMCs. The sequence came from a human donor in good health. The chain has TRBV19 and TRBJ1-2; 10 bases agree with TRBD1. The CDR3 sequence is CASSHPGQGLYGYTF. The CDR3, as DNA: TGTGCCAGTTCTCATCCGGGACAGGGGCTCTATGGCTACACCTTC.